One sample yielded the 5 T cell receptor beta chains listed below, sequenced in a study of cytomegalovirus exposure and HLA in healthy donors. It was with 60 Vbeta and 13 Jbeta primers that the PCR ran. Assay used: immunoSEQ multiplex PCR; TCRdb lists only in-frame clones, some missing. This table holds roughly 150,000 clones, almost 75% found once. Sequenced material: PBMCs. The receptor set was obtained from a woman aged 18-30 years in good health and CMV-seropositive.

The chain links TRBV7-2 to TRBJ1-2; 7 bases fit TRBD1. After removal of 0 bases from V and 4 bases from J, the junction contained 14 bases not matched to a gene. The length of the CDR3 is 18 residues. CDR1 and CDR2 from the germline V gene are SGHTA and FQGNSA. CDR3 sequence (DNA): TGTGCCAGCAGCTTAGCTGGGGTAGGGGGCGGAGGTAGCTATGGCTACACCTTC. Its translation is CASSLAGVGGGGSYGYTF.

For the CDR3, the DNA is TGCAGCGTGCAAGGGCTAGCGGGGTTGGATACGCAGTATTTT. Translated, it gives CSVQGLAGLDTQYF. The chain recombines TRBV29-1 with TRBJ2-3; TRBD2 aligns across 9 bases. The CDR3 has 14 amino acids. Germline V gene lookup returns CDR1 SQVTM and CDR2 ANQGSEA. Germline trimming cut 6 bases from V and 6 bases from J; bases unmatched to any gene: 10.

CDR3 sequence: CASSSGTPNTGELFF. The CDR3 DNA reads TGTGCCAGCAGCAGCGGGACTCCGAACACCGGGGAGCTGTTTTTT. The chain has TRBV7-2 and TRBJ2-2; the match to TRBD2 covers 7 bases. The germline V gene has CDR1 SGHTA and CDR2 FQGNSA. J gave up 0 bases and V 5 bases, and 3 bases lay outside the gene matches. The CDR3 has 15 amino acids.

The V and J genes are TRBV6-4 and TRBJ2-3, with 7 bases aligning to TRBD2. CDR3 size: 14 residues. Germline V lookup: CDR1 MRHNA, CDR2 SNTAGT. With V trimmed by 5 bases and J by 4 bases, 6 bases remained unmatched. The CDR3 coding sequence is TGTGCCAGCAGTCCGAGCGGGGAGGCAGATACGCAGTATTTT. Amino acids: CASSPSGEADTQYF.

This clone has more than one count but fewer than ten. This chain's CDR3 is CASSLEGLGQYEQYF. As DNA, the CDR3 is TGCGCCAGCAGCTTGGAGGGACTAGGGCAGTACGAGCAGTACTTC. V is TRBV5-1 and J is TRBJ2-7, with TRBD2 matching over 8 bases. The CDR3 has 15 residues. CDR1 is SGHRS and CDR2 is YFSETQ in the germline V gene. With V trimmed by 0 bases and J by 4 bases, 6 bases remained unmatched.